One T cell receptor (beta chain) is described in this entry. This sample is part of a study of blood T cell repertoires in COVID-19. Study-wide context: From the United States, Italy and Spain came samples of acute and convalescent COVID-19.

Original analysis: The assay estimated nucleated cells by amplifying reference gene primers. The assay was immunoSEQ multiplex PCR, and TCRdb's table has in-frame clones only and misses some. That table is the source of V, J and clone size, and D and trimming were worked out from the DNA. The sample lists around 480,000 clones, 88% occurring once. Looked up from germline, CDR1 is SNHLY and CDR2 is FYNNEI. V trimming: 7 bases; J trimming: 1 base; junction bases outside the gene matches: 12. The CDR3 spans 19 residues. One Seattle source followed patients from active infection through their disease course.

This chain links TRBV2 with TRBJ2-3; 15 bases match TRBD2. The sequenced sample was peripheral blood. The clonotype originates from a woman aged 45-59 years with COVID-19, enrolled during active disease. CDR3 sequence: CASTRTSGGARIGTDTQYF. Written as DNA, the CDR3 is TGTGCCAGCACCCGGACTAGCGGGGGGGCTCGGATAGGCACAGATACGCAGTATTTT. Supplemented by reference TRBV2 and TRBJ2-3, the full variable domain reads EPEVTQTPSHQVTQMGQEVILRCVPISNHLYFYWYRQILGQKVEFLVSFYNNEISEKSEIFDDQFSVERPDGSNFTLKIRSTKLEDSAMYFCASTRTSGGARIGTDTQYFGPGTRLTVL.